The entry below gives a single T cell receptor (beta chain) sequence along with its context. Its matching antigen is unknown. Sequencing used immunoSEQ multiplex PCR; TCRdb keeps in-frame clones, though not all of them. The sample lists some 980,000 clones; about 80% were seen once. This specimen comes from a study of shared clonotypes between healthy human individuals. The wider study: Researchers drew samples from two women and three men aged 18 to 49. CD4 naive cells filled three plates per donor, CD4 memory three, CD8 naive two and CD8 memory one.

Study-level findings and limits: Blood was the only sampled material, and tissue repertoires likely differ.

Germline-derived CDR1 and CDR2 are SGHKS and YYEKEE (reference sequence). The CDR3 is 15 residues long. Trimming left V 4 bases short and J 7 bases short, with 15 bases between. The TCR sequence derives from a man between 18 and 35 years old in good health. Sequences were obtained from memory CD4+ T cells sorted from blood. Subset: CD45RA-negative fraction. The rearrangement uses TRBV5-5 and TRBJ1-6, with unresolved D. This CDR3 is CASSRAQTANSPLHF. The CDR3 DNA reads TGTGCCAGCAGCAGGGCCCAGACCGCGAATTCACCCCTCCACTTT.